Listed here is a single T cell receptor (beta chain). What it binds is not known. PCR amplification relied on 60 Vbeta primers (plus 13 Jbeta primers). Only in-frame clones appear in the TCRdb table, and some are missing; sequencing was by immunoSEQ multiplex PCR. The sample consists of about 200,000 clones, approximately 79% of them appearing once. This sample was included in a study of cytomegalovirus exposure and HLA in healthy donors. Study-wide results and caveats: The study assumed roughly uniform donor sequencing depth for presence/absence analyses.

V dropped 8 bases and J dropped 7 bases, with 11 bases sitting between them. This CDR3 comprises 11 residues. The specimen sequenced was PBMCs. This receptor was obtained from a girl between 5 and 17 years old in good health and CMV-seropositive. The genes are TRBV23-1 and TRBJ2-5; maybe TRBD2 (5 bases). TRBV23-1 is sorted into the ORF group, with uncertain function. This CDR3 is CASGGRGTQYF. CDR3 sequence (DNA): TGCGCCAGCGGTGGACGGGGGACCCAGTACTTC.